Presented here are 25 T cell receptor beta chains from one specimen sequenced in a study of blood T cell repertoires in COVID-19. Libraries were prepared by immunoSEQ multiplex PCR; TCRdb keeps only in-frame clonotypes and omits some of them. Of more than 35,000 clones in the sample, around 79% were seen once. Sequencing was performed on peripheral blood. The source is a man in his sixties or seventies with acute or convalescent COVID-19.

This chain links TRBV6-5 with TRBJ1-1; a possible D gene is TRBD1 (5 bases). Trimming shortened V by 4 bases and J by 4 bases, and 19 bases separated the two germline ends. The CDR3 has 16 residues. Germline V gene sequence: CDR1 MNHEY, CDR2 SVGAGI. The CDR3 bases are TGTGCCAGCAGTTTATTCCAGGGTGTGATGGGCACTGAAGCTTTCTTT. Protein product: CASSLFQGVMGTEAFF.

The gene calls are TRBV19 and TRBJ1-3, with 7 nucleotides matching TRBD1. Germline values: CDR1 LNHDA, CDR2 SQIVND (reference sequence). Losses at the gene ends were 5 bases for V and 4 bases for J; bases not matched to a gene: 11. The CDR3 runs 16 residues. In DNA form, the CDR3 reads TGTGCCAGTAGTGTCATCCCGACAGGGACGGGAAACACCATATATTTT. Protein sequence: CASSVIPTGTGNTIYF.

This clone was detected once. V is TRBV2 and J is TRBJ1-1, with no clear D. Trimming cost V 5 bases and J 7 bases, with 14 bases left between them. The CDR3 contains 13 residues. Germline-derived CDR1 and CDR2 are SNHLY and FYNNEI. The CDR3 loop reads CASSSNMLGEAFF. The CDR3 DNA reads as TGTGCCAGCAGTTCCAATATGCTCGGTGAAGCTTTCTTT.

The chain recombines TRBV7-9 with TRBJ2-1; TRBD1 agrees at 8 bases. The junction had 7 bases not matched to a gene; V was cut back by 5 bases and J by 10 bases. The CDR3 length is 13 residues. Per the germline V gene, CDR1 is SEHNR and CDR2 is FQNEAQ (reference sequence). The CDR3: CASSPRDRREQFF. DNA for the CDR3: TGTGCCAGCAGCCCGAGGGACAGGAGGGAGCAGTTCTTC.

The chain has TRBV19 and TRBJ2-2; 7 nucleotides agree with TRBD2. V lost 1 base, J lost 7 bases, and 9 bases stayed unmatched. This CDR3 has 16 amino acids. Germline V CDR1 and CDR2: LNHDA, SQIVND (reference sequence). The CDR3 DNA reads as TGTGCCAGTAGTATAGCTGCGGGAGTTCCCGGCGGGGAGCTGTTTTTT. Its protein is CASSIAAGVPGGELFF.

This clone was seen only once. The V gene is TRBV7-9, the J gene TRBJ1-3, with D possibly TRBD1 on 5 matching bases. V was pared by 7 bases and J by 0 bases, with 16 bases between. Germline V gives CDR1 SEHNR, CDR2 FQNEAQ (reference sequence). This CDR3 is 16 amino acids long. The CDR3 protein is CASIGRDGPSGNTIYF. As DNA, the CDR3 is TGTGCCAGCATAGGGCGGGACGGACCCTCTGGAAACACCATATATTTT.

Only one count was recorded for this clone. DNA of the CDR3: TGTGCCAGCTCCGGGGGACAGGGCAATGAGCAGTTCTTC. As protein: CASSGGQGNEQFF. The chain couples TRBV18 to TRBJ2-1; 9 bases match TRBD1. Germline-derived CDR1 and CDR2 are KGHSH and LQKENI. The J segment lost 6 bases and the V segment lost 6 bases, leaving 3 bases of the junction unmatched. The CDR3 totals 13 residues.

CDR3 sequence (DNA): TGTGCCAGCAGTTTGGGACAGGGTGTAAACACCATATATTTT. This gives the protein CASSLGQGVNTIYF. The chain links TRBV2 to TRBJ1-3, with 9 bases that match TRBD1. The CDR3 runs to 14 residues. The V gene end was trimmed by 5 bases and the J gene end by 6 bases; junction bases not matched to a gene: 5. CDR1 SNHLY and CDR2 FYNNEI come from the germline V gene.

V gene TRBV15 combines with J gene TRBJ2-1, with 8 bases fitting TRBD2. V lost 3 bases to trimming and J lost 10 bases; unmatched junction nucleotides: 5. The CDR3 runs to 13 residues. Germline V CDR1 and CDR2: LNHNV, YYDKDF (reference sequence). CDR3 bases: TGTGCCACCAGCAGGGCCTTAGCGGGAGAGCAGTTCTTC. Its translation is CATSRALAGEQFF.

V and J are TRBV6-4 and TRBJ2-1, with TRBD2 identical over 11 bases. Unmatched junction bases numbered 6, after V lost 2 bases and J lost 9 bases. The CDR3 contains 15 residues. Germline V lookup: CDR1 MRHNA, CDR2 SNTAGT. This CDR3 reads CASSDVAGGPGEQFF. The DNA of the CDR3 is TGTGCCAGCAGTGACGTAGCGGGAGGGCCCGGTGAGCAGTTCTTC.

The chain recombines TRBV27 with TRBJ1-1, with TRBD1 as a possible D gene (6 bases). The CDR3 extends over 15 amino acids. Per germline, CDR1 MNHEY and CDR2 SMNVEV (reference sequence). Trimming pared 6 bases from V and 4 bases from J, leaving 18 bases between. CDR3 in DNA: TGTGCCAGCAGCAGAAACCCGGACAGCGGCACTGAAGCTTTCTTT. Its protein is CASSRNPDSGTEAFF.

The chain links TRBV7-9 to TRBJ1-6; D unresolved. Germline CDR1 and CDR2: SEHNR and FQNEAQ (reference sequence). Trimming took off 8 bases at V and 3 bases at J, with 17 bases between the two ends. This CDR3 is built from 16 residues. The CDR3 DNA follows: TGTGCCAGCGAAACCGAGGGTGCAGGCTATAATTCACCCCTCCACTTT. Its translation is CASETEGAGYNSPLHF.

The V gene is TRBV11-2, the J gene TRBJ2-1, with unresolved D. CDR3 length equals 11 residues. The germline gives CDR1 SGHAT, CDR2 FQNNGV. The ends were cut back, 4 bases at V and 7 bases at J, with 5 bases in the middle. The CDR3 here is CASSSFNEQFF. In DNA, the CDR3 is TGTGCCAGCAGCTCCTTTAATGAGCAGTTCTTC.

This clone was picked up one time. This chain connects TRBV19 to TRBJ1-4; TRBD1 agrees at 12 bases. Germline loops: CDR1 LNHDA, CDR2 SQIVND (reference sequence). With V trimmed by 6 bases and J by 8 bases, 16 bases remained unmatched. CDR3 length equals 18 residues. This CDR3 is CASREPRDRGLVKEKLFF. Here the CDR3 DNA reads TGTGCCAGTAGGGAACCCCGGGACAGGGGGCTTGTAAAGGAAAAACTGTTTTTT.

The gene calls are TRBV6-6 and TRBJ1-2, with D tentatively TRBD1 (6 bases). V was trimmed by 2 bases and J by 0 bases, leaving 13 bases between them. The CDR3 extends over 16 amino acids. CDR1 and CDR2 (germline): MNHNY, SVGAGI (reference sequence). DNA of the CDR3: TGTGCCAGCAGTTACCGTGGCAGGGGCGCTAACTATGGCTACACCTTC. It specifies CASSYRGRGANYGYTF.

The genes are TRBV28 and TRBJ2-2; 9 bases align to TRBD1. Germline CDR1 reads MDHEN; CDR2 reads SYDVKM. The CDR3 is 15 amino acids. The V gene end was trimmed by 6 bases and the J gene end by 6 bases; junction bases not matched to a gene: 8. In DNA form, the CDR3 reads TGTGCCAGCAGGAGAGACAGGGGGTTGGCCGGGGAGCTGTTTTTT. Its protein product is CASRRDRGLAGELFF. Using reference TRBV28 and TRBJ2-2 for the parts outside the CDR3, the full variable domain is DVKVTQSSRYLVKRTGEKVFLECVQDMDHENMFWYRQDPGLGLRLIYFSYDVKMKEKGDIPEGYSVSREKKERFSLILESASTNQTSMYLCASRRDRGLAGELFFGEGSRLTVL.

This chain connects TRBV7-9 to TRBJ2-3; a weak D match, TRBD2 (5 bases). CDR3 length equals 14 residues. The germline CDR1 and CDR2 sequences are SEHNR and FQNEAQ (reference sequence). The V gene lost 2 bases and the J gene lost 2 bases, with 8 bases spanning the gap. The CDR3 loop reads CASSLMDSTDTQYF. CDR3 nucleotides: TGTGCCAGCAGCTTAATGGACTCCACAGATACGCAGTATTTT.

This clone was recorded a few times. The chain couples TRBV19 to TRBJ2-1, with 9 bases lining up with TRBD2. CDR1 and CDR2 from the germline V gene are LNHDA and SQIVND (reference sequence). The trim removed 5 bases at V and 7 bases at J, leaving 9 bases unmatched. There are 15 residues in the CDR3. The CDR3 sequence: CASSASGTSSNEQFF. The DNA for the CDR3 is TGTGCCAGTAGTGCCTCCGGGACTAGCTCAAATGAGCAGTTCTTC. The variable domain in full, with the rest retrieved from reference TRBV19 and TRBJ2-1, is DGGITQSPKYLFRKEGQNVTLSCEQNLNHDAMYWYRQDPGQGLRLIYYSQIVNDFQKGDIAEGYSVSREKKESFPLTVTSAQKNPTAFYLCASSASGTSSNEQFFGPGTRLTVL.

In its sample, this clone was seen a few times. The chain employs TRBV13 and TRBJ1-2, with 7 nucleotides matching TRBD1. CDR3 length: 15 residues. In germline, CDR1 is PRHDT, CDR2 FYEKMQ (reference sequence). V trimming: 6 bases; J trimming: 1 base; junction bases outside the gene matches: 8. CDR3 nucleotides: TGTGCCAGCAGATACCTCCAGGGGGTTAACTATGGCTACACCTTC. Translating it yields CASRYLQGVNYGYTF.

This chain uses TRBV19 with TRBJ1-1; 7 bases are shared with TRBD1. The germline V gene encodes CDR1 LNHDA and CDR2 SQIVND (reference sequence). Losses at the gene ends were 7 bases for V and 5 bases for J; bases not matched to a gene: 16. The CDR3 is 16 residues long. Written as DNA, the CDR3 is TGTGCCAGTATCGGACAGGCAATATACCATTTTACTGAAGCTTTCTTT. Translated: CASIGQAIYHFTEAFF.

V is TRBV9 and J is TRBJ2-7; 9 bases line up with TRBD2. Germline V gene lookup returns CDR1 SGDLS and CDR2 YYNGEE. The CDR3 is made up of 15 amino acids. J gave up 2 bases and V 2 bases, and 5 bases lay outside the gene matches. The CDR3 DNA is TGTGCCAGCAGCGTCGGGCCTAGCGGGACCTACGAGCAGTACTTC. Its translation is CASSVGPSGTYEQYF. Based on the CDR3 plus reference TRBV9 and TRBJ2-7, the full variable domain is DSGVTQTPKHLITATGQRVTLRCSPRSGDLSVYWYQQSLDQGLQFLIQYYNGEERAKGNILERFSAQQFPDLHSELNLSSLELGDSALYFCASSVGPSGTYEQYFGPGTRLTVT.

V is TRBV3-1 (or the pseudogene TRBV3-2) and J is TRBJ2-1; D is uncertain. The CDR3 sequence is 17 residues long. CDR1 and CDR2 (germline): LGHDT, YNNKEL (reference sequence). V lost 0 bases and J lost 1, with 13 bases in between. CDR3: CASSQDPQAKSYNEQFF. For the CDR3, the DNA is TGTGCCAGCAGCCAAGATCCTCAGGCTAAGTCCTACAATGAGCAGTTCTTC.

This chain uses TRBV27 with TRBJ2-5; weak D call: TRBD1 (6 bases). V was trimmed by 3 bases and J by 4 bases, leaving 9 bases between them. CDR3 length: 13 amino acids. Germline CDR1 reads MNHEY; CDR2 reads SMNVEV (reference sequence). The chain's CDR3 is CASSFQGPETQYF. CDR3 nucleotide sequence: TGTGCCAGCAGTTTTCAGGGGCCAGAGACCCAGTACTTC.

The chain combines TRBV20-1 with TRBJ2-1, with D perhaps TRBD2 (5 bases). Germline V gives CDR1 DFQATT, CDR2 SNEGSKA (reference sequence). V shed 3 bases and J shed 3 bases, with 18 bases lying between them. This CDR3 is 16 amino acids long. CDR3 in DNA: TGCAGTGCTAGTTTAGAAGCGGAGGATAACTACAATGAGCAGTTCTTC. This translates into CSASLEAEDNYNEQFF.

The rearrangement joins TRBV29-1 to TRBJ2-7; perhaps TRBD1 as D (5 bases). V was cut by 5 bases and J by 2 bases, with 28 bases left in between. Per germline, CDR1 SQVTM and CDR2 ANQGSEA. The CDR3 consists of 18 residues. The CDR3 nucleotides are TGCAGCGTTTTAGGCAGGGCGACCGTTACAGACCTAACCTACGAGCAGTACTTC. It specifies CSVLGRATVTDLTYEQYF.